What follows are 10 T cell receptor beta chains derived from one specimen sequenced in a study of response to subunit inactivated influenza vaccine. Via MiXCR, TCRdb re-called the RT-PCR reads, giving one row per CDR3 protein. The table shows around 600,000 distinct CDR3 sequences, with about 11% occurring only once. This sample was shared with a second study, whose subject was T cells expressing NK-cell markers. That work states: Generation of TCR beta cDNA was performed by 5'RACE template switching incorporating UMIs.

Sequencing was performed on PBMCs from blood, taken on the day of vaccination. Receptors were obtained from a man in his forties or fifties who received an inactivated influenza vaccine.

This rearrangement joins TRBV3-1 to TRBJ1-6; 7 bases map to TRBD1. There are 13 residues in the CDR3. After removal of 5 bases from V and 10 bases from J, the junction contained 5 bases not matched to a gene. Germline CDR1 is LGHDT and CDR2 is YNNKEL (reference sequence). Written as DNA, the CDR3 is TGTGCCAGCAGCTTCCAGGGGGGATCACCCCTCCACTTT. Translation: CASSFQGGSPLHF.

This clonotype has only a few counts. V usage is TRBV6-5 and J usage is TRBJ1-2; the D is unclear. The CDR3 contains 13 residues. Germline V CDR1 and CDR2: MNHEY, SVGAGI. Trimming shortened V by 4 bases and J by 0 bases, and 6 bases separated the two germline ends. CDR3 in amino acids: CASSWSPNYGYTF. The DNA for the CDR3 is TGTGCCAGCAGTTGGAGTCCTAACTATGGCTACACCTTC.

The chain uses TRBV6-5 and TRBJ2-3; D ambiguous. Trimming removed 2 bases from V and 3 bases from J, with 6 bases in between. This CDR3 is built from 13 residues. Per germline, CDR1 MNHEY and CDR2 SVGAGI. CDR3 sequence (DNA): TGTGCCAGCAGTTACGTGGGTACAGATACGCAGTATTTT. Translation: CASSYVGTDTQYF.

This clonotype was observed a handful of times. The chain uses TRBV4-2 and TRBJ2-5; TRBD2 aligns across 13 bases. V lost 3 bases to trimming and J lost 1 base; unmatched junction nucleotides: 2. CDR1 is LGHNA, CDR2 YNFKEQ, per germline. This CDR3 comprises 16 residues. Written as DNA, the CDR3 is TGTGCCAGCAGCCACGGGACTAGCGGGGCCCAAGAGACCCAGTACTTC. Translation gives CASSHGTSGAQETQYF.

In this sample, this clonotype turned up many times. One end of the junction is discordant with germline, which a read error may explain. This rearrangement joins TRBV5-1 to TRBJ2-1; no clear D gene. This CDR3 is built from 13 residues. Germline CDR1 reads SGHRS; CDR2 reads YFSETQ. CDR3 protein: CASSLGAYNEQFF. The CDR3 region has the DNA TGTGCCAGCAGTCTGGGCGCCTACAATGAGCAGTTCTTC.

This clonotype was counted a few times. The chain employs TRBV10-2 and TRBJ1-4; D remains unclear. Trimming stripped 5 bases from V and 5 bases from J, with 15 bases between. CDR1 and CDR2 (germline): WSHSY, SAAADI. CDR3 length: 15 amino acids. DNA for the CDR3: TGCGCCAGCAGTTGGGCAGACGACCTCAATGAAAAACTGTTTTTT. Its translation is CASSWADDLNEKLFF.

This clonotype turned up a few times. The J gene is TRBJ2-1, the V gene TRBV12-3 or TRBV12-4, with D hard to call. V was clipped by 5 bases and J by 6 bases, with 11 bases between them. The CDR3 spans 13 residues. DNA for the CDR3: TGTGCCAGCAGTGAACAGAGGAGCAATGAGCAGTTCTTC. This encodes CASSEQRSNEQFF.

This rearrangement joins TRBV4-1 to TRBJ2-1; 10 bases line up with TRBD2. Germline lookup yields CDR1 MGHRA and CDR2 YSYEKL. V shed 1 base and J 9 bases; nucleotides not matched to a gene: 12. CDR3 length: 17 residues. The CDR3 DNA is TGCGCCAGCAGCCAAGCCTTTCCTAGCGGGAGTAGGGGTGAGCAGTTCTTC. This codes for CASSQAFPSGSRGEQFF.

V gene TRBV6-2 or TRBV6-3 combines with J gene TRBJ1-2; D unclear. This CDR3 spans 12 amino acids. V was cut by 4 bases and J by 4 bases, with 7 bases left in between. Germline lookup yields CDR1 MNHEY and CDR2 SVGEGT. CDR3 sequence (DNA): TGTGCCAGCAGTTGGACCCGCTATGGCTACACCTTC. It is translated as CASSWTRYGYTF.

The V and J genes are TRBV12-3 or TRBV12-4 and TRBJ2-1; 7 positions agree with TRBD2. This CDR3 has 12 amino acids. Unmatched junction bases numbered 7, after V lost 4 bases and J lost 13 bases. The CDR3 DNA reads as TGTGCCAGCAGTTCCAGCGGGAAACGTCAGTTCTTC. It specifies CASSSSGKRQFF.